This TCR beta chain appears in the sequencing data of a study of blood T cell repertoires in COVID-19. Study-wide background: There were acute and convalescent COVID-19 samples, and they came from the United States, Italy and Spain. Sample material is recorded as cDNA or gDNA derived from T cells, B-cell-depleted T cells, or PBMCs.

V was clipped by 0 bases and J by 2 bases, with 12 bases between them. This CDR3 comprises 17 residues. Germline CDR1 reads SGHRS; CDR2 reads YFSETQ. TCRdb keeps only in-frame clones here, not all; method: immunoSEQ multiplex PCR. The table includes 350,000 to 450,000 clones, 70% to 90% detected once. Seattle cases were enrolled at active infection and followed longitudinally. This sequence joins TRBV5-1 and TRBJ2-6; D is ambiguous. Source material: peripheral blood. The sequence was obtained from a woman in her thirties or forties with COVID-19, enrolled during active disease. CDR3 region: CASSLDRLGAGANVLTF. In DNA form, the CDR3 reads TGCGCCAGCAGCTTGGACAGATTGGGCGCTGGGGCCAACGTCCTGACTTTC.